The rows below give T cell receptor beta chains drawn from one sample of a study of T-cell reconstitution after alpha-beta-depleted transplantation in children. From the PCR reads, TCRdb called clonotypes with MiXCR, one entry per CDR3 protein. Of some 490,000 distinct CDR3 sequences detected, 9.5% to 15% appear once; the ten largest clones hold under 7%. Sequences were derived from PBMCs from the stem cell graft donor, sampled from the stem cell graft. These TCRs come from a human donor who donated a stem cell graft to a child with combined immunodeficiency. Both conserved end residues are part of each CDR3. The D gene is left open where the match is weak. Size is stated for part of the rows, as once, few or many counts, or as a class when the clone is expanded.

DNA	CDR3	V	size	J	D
TGTGCCAGCAGCTTAGCGTCTAGGAACGGGGAGCTGTTTTTT	CASSLASRNGELFF	TRBV7-6	.	TRBJ2-2	.
TGCAGTGCTACGGACTTCCTCTCCTACAATGAGCAGTTCTTC	CSATDFLSYNEQFF	TRBV20-1	many	TRBJ2-1	.
TGTGCCATCAGTGAGTCGGACTACAACAATGAGCAGTTCTTC	CAISESDYNNEQFF	TRBV10-3	few	TRBJ2-1	.
TGCAGCGGACAGAGATTGAACACTGAAGCTTTCTTT	CSGQRLNTEAFF	TRBV29-1	.	TRBJ1-1	.
TGCAGCGTTAGGGGGGGCTTCTCGCGCCGAGGCAATGAGCAGTTCTTC	CSVRGGFSRRGNEQFF	TRBV29-1	few	TRBJ2-1	.
TGCGCCAGCAGCCCCGTGTACGGGCGAGCTAACTATGGCTACACCTTC	CASSPVYGRANYGYTF	TRBV4-3	few	TRBJ1-2	.
TGCGCCAGCAGCCAACGTAGTGAGGGCTTTAACACCATATATTTT	CASSQRSEGFNTIYF	TRBV4-3	many	TRBJ1-3	.
TGCAGTGCTAGAGATCCGGGGCGAAGCACAGATACGCAGTATTTT	CSARDPGRSTDTQYF	TRBV20-1	.	TRBJ2-3	.
TGTGCCAGCAGTTACCAAAACACTGAAGCTTTCTTT	CASSYQNTEAFF	TRBV6-2/TRBV6-3	many	TRBJ1-1	.
TGCAGCGTTGATATCACCAACTCCCAAGAGACCCAGTACTTC	CSVDITNSQETQYF	TRBV29-1	.	TRBJ2-5	.
TGTGCCAGCAGCCAAGATCTTACCCCGTATAATGAGCAGTTCTTC	CASSQDLTPYNEQFF	TRBV3-1	few	TRBJ2-1	.
TGTGCCAGTCTAAGGGCTTCTAACTATGGCTACACCTTC	CASLRASNYGYTF	TRBV12-3/TRBV12-4	few	TRBJ1-2	.
TGTGCCAGCAGCCCTAGACAGGGGATTAACACTGAAGCTTTCTTT	CASSPRQGINTEAFF	TRBV12-3/TRBV12-4	few	TRBJ1-1	TRBD1
TGTGCCAGCAGCTTGTGGCAGGGGAGTGGCGAGACCCAGTACTTC	CASSLWQGSGETQYF	TRBV5-5	.	TRBJ2-5	.
TGTGCCAGCAGTTACGCCGGGCCGAACACCGGGGAGCTGTTTTTT	CASSYAGPNTGELFF	TRBV6-5	.	TRBJ2-2	.
TGTGCCTCCGGGGATGGCTACACCTTC	CASGDGYTF	TRBV30	.	TRBJ1-2	.
TGCAGCGTTGAAGATCCCAAGGGGCTGTACAATGAGCAGTTCTTC	CSVEDPKGLYNEQFF	TRBV29-1	many	TRBJ2-1	.
TGCGCCAGCGGCCTAGCGGGTGCGAACACCGGGGAGCTGTTTTTT	CASGLAGANTGELFF	TRBV5-1	few	TRBJ2-2	TRBD2
TGCGCCAGCAGGAGAGGACAGACTTTCGACGAGCAGTACTTC	CASRRGQTFDEQYF	TRBV5-1	many	TRBJ2-7	.
TGTGCCAGCAAGTTCGCGGAGCCTTACAATGAGCAGTTCTTC	CASKFAEPYNEQFF	TRBV27	few	TRBJ2-1	.
TGTGCCACCAGCAGAGGGTCTAGCGGGAGCTTGGAAAATGAGCAGTTCTTC	CATSRGSSGSLENEQFF	TRBV15	.	TRBJ2-1	TRBD2
TGCAGCGTTGAAAGACAGTACCCCTACGAGCAGTACTTC	CSVERQYPYEQYF	TRBV29-1	.	TRBJ2-7	.
TGTGCCAGCAGCCCTATCCGGGCTAGCACAGATACGCAGTATTTT	CASSPIRASTDTQYF	TRBV12-3/TRBV12-4	few	TRBJ2-3	.
TGTGCCAGCAGCCCCCAGCTTGGGCGGGAGGACACCGGGGAGCTGTTTTTT	CASSPQLGREDTGELFF	TRBV14	.	TRBJ2-2	TRBD2
TGCAGCGTTGAGGGGACACTGAACACCGGGGAGCTGTTTTTT	CSVEGTLNTGELFF	TRBV29-1	many	TRBJ2-2	.
TGTGCCACCAGCAGAGGGAAGGGACAGGGTTCCTACGAGCAGTACTTC	CATSRGKGQGSYEQYF	TRBV15	.	TRBJ2-7	TRBD1
TGTGCCAGCAGTATAGCGGTGAGGGCGACCCAGTACTTC	CASSIAVRATQYF	TRBV7-9	.	TRBJ2-5	.
TGTGCCAGCAGCCCCAAGGGAGGGCGTTCGAACACCGGGGAGCTGTTTTTT	CASSPKGGRSNTGELFF	TRBV3-1	.	TRBJ2-2	TRBD2
TGCAGCGGAGGCCTGGGGAGCACTGAAGCTTTCTTT	CSGGLGSTEAFF	TRBV29-1	.	TRBJ1-1	.
TGTGCCAGCAGCCAAGCCCCCTCCCAAGGTGTGAACACCATATATTTT	CASSQAPSQGVNTIYF	TRBV4-2	many	TRBJ1-3	.
TGTGCCAGCAGTTTTGAACTCAGGGAGCTGTTTTTT	CASSFELRELFF	TRBV28	many	TRBJ2-2	.
TGTGCCATCAGGGGTCCCCGTTGGGGAGCCTTAAACTCTGGGGCCAACGTCCTGACTTTC	CAIRGPRWGALNSGANVLTF	TRBV10-3	few	TRBJ2-6	.
TGTGCCAGCAGCCACAGGGGTTCAGGCTACACCTTC	CASSHRGSGYTF	TRBV6-5	.	TRBJ1-2	TRBD1
TGTGCCAGCAGTTCAGAAGGACAGGCAGATACGCAGTATTTT	CASSSEGQADTQYF	TRBV12-3/TRBV12-4	many	TRBJ2-3	TRBD1
TGTGCCAGCAGGTTCGGGAAAAAACTGTTTTTT	CASRFGKKLFF	TRBV12-3/TRBV12-4	few	TRBJ1-4	.
TGTGCCAGCAATACCGGACTAGCGAATGAGCAGTTCTTC	CASNTGLANEQFF	TRBV2	.	TRBJ2-1	TRBD2
TGTGCCAGCGCTGGCCGCGGGGGGCTTAGCACAGATACGCAGTATTTT	CASAGRGGLSTDTQYF	TRBV7-2	few	TRBJ2-3	TRBD2
TGTGCCAGCAGTTTATTAACCGGGACAGGCACAGATACGCAGTATTTT	CASSLLTGTGTDTQYF	TRBV28	few	TRBJ2-3	TRBD1
TGTGCCAGCAGTGGGATTGGGACAGGGGGTAATGAGCAGTTCTTC	CASSGIGTGGNEQFF	TRBV28	many	TRBJ2-1	TRBD1
TGCGCCAGCAGCCAGACGGGACAGGCCGCTTTCTTT	CASSQTGQAAFF	TRBV5-1	.	TRBJ1-1	TRBD1
TGTGCCAGCAGTTATGGAACCTACAATGAGCAGTTCTTC	CASSYGTYNEQFF	TRBV12-3/TRBV12-4	many	TRBJ2-1	.
TGTGCCAGCAGTAAAACGGAGGGGCCCTACGAGCAGTACTTC	CASSKTEGPYEQYF	TRBV5-6	many	TRBJ2-7	.